Below, 27 T cell receptor beta chains from the same sample are listed, as sequenced in a study of tumor-infiltrating lymphocytes in oesophageal squamous cell carcinoma. A single record per CDR3 protein comes from TCRdb applying MiXCR to the PCR reads. The sample holds fewer than 25,000 distinct CDR3 sequences, roughly 41% seen once. The material sequenced was esophageal tumor tissue. These receptors came from a male donor with esophageal squamous cell carcinoma.

This clonotype appeared many times. The rearrangement joins TRBV4-1 to TRBJ1-6; no firm D call. CDR1 MGHRA and CDR2 YSYEKL come from the germline V gene. Trimming shortened V by 2 bases and J by 7 bases, and 12 bases separated the two germline ends. The CDR3 loop spans 15 amino acids. The CDR3 DNA reads TGCGCCAGCAGCCAACCGGGAGGAGAGAATTCACCCCTCCACTTT. Amino acid sequence: CASSQPGGENSPLHF.

By share, this clonotype counts as medium-sized. The chain combines TRBV7-8 with TRBJ2-7; a possible D gene is TRBD1 (6 bases). CDR1 is SGHVS, CDR2 FQNEAQ, per germline. Trimming stripped 3 bases from V and 7 bases from J, with 25 bases between. CDR3 size: 17 residues. This CDR3 is CASSLPLRDIRFREQYF. In DNA, the CDR3 is TGTGCCAGCAGCTTGCCCCTACGGGACATTAGATTTCGGGAGCAGTACTTC.

This clonotype showed up many times. The V gene is TRBV2, the J gene TRBJ2-1; possible D gene TRBD2, 5 bases. Germline CDR1 reads SNHLY; CDR2 reads FYNNEI. This CDR3 region has 11 residues. Trimming pared 5 bases from V and 9 bases from J, leaving 8 bases between. CDR3 nucleotide sequence: TGTGCCAGCAGTCCTAGCAGTGAGCAGTTCTTC. Its translation: CASSPSSEQFF.

By sample fraction, this clonotype is medium-sized. The chain joins TRBV11-2 to TRBJ2-1; no firm D call. This CDR3 has 14 residues. Germline V gives CDR1 SGHAT, CDR2 FQNNGV. V lost 5 bases to trimming and J lost 7 bases, with 15 bases between them. The CDR3 nucleotides are TGTGCCAGCAGCCGAGTTCAACGGGTTAATGAGCAGTTCTTC. This codes for CASSRVQRVNEQFF.

This clonotype qualifies as medium-sized. The rearrangement links TRBV7-9 to TRBJ1-2, with a weak D call TRBD1 (5 bases). Germline V gives CDR1 SEHNR, CDR2 FQNEAQ (reference sequence). CDR3 size: 16 residues. Trimming stripped 2 bases from V and 2 bases from J, with 15 bases between. The CDR3 DNA is TGTGCCAGCAGCTTAAGGTCTCAGGGACTAAACTATGGCTACACCTTC. It translates to CASSLRSQGLNYGYTF.

This chain's CDR3 is CASSRTGSTDTQYF. The CDR3 DNA sequence: TGTGCCAGCAGTCGGACAGGGAGCACAGATACGCAGTATTTT. This rearrangement joins TRBV6-1 to TRBJ2-3; 8 bases fit TRBD1. J was trimmed by 0 bases and V by 5 bases; bases with no gene match: 1. Germline CDR1 reads MNHNS; CDR2 reads SASEGT. The CDR3 has 14 amino acids.

The genes are TRBV7-3 and TRBJ2-1, with a possible D match to TRBD1 (5 bases). The length of the CDR3 is 13 residues. V was trimmed by 5 bases and J by 9 bases, leaving 14 bases between them. Germline V gene sequence: CDR1 SGHTA, CDR2 FQGTGA. Written as DNA, the CDR3 is TGTGCCAGCAGCGTCGACAGAGAACGTGAGCAGTTCTTC. Amino acid sequence: CASSVDREREQFF.

This clonotype is medium-sized (0.01 to 0.1%). The chain has TRBV7-3 and TRBJ2-5, with D perhaps matching TRBD2 (5 bases). Trimming removed 1 base at V and 5 bases at J, with 11 bases between. Germline V lookup: CDR1 SGHTA, CDR2 FQGTGA. The CDR3 is 14 residues long. For the CDR3, the DNA is TGTGCCAGCAGCTTAAGAGGGCATGGGGAGACCCAGTACTTC. It codes for CASSLRGHGETQYF.

This clonotype was detected a few times. CDR3: CASGLVLAGGRTDTQYF. In DNA form, the CDR3 reads TGTGCTAGTGGTTTGGTTCTAGCGGGGGGCCGCACAGATACGCAGTATTTT. The chain joins TRBV12-5 to TRBJ2-3, with 11 bases fitting TRBD2. The CDR3 covers 17 residues. The V gene end was trimmed by 0 bases and the J gene end by 1 base; junction bases not matched to a gene: 3. The germline V gene encodes CDR1 LGHNT and CDR2 FRNRAP.

V usage is TRBV19 and J usage is TRBJ2-1; 7 nucleotides line up with TRBD1. Germline V gene data show CDR1 as LNHDA and CDR2 as SQIVND (reference sequence). V gave up 5 bases and J gave up 13 bases; unmatched junction bases: 17. This CDR3 has 15 residues. CDR3 sequence: CASSESPGQPGTQFF. The CDR3 DNA sequence: TGTGCCAGTAGTGAATCACCGGGACAGCCCGGGACCCAGTTCTTC.

The chain carries TRBV28 and TRBJ2-3, with D possibly matching TRBD2 (6 bases). Per germline, CDR1 MDHEN and CDR2 SYDVKM. V shed 5 bases and J shed 1 base, with 25 bases lying between them. The CDR3 sequence is 19 residues long. The CDR3 region is CASSVFDGPSSDRTDTQYF. Here the CDR3 DNA reads TGTGCCAGCAGTGTTTTTGACGGTCCTTCTAGCGACCGCACAGATACGCAGTATTTT.

The gene calls are TRBV4-2 and TRBJ2-1; possibly TRBD2 for D (6 bases). Germline V gene lookup returns CDR1 LGHNA and CDR2 YNFKEQ. The CDR3 runs to 14 residues. Trimming took 8 bases from V and 0 from J, leaving 11 bases between them. The CDR3: CASGAGSSYNEQFF. In nucleotides, the CDR3 is TGTGCCAGCGGTGCGGGGAGCTCCTACAATGAGCAGTTCTTC.

In this sample, this clonotype is medium-sized. The chain couples TRBV7-3 to TRBJ2-1; D remains ambiguous. Germline V gene sequence: CDR1 SGHTA, CDR2 FQGTGA. Trimming removed 2 bases at V and 2 bases at J, with 16 bases between. The CDR3 totals 17 residues. CDR3 nucleotides: TGTGCCAGCAGCTTATCGGGCCTAACTCACCCCTACAATGAGCAGTTCTTC. It yields the protein CASSLSGLTHPYNEQFF.

J is TRBJ2-3 and V is TRBV6-5, with 8 nucleotides matching TRBD1. The last part of the DNA fits TRBJ2-7 better; the J call may be wrong. The CDR3 is 13 amino acids. Per the germline V gene, CDR1 is MNHEY and CDR2 is SVGAGI. This CDR3 is CASSADRAYEQYF. The CDR3 DNA reads as TGTGCCAGCAGTGCGGACAGGGCATACGAGCAGTACTTC.

This clonotype has ten or more counts. DNA of the CDR3: TGTGCCATCAGTGAGTCGGACCTGGATGGGGAGACCCAGTACTTC. Translated, it gives CAISESDLDGETQYF. This rearrangement joins TRBV10-3 to TRBJ2-5; D remains unclear. This CDR3 is 15 amino acids long. The germline V gene encodes CDR1 ENHRY and CDR2 SYGVKD. The V end lost 0 bases, the J end lost 5 bases, and 13 bases lay between the germline ends.

This clonotype was counted once. CDR3 sequence (DNA): TGTGCCAGCAGTACCGGACTAGCGGGACGCAATGAGCAGTTCTTC. Its protein product is CASSTGLAGRNEQFF. The V call is TRBV27, the J call TRBJ2-1; TRBD2 matches at 12 bases. This CDR3 comprises 15 residues. In germline, CDR1 is MNHEY, CDR2 SMNVEV (reference sequence). The V and J ends lost 5 bases and 6 bases, in that order; junction bases with no gene match: 5.

The rearrangement links TRBV12-3 or TRBV12-4 to TRBJ2-7; D not certain. CDR3 size: 13 residues. V shed 3 bases and J shed 6 bases, with 12 bases lying between them. CDR3 in amino acids: CASSFRALGEQYF. The CDR3 DNA reads TGTGCCAGCAGTTTTAGGGCTTTGGGCGAGCAGTACTTC.

This clonotype was recorded at least ten times. This chain uses TRBV24-1 with TRBJ1-4; D gene uncertain. This CDR3 is built from 12 residues. From germline, CDR1 is KGHDR and CDR2 SFDVKD. Trimming removed 6 bases at V and 8 bases at J, with 9 bases between. The CDR3 loop reads CATSRREEKLFF. The CDR3 DNA is TGTGCCACCAGTCGACGGGAAGAAAAACTGTTTTTT.

In its sample, this clonotype ranks as medium-sized. The genes are TRBV5-1 and TRBJ1-1, with D perhaps matching TRBD1 (5 bases). Deletions cut 5 bases from V and 7 bases from J, with 15 bases between. CDR1 SGHRS and CDR2 YFSETQ come from the germline V gene. The CDR3 covers 13 residues. The CDR3 loop is CASSPTGDREAFF. The CDR3 DNA sequence: TGCGCCAGCAGTCCGACGGGGGACCGTGAAGCTTTCTTT.

To note about this clonotype: Since a much larger clone is just one base distant, this may be a read error. The final CDR3 position lacks the conserved phenylalanine or tryptophan, pointing to a likely read error. The chain recombines TRBV5-6 with TRBJ2-3, with D unresolved. The length of the CDR3 is 12 residues. From germline, CDR1 is SGHDT and CDR2 YYEEEE. Trimming removed 0 bases from V and 6 bases from J, with 5 bases in between. This CDR3 is CASSLVGDTQYL. The CDR3 DNA is TGTGCCAGCAGCTTGGTTGGTGATACGCAGTATTTG.

This clonotype was observed many times. This rearrangement joins TRBV5-4 to TRBJ2-1; TRBD2 aligns across 8 bases. The CDR3 loop spans 13 amino acids. Germline V CDR1 and CDR2: SGHNT, YYREEE (reference sequence). The V segment lost 3 bases and the J segment 10 bases; nucleotides outside the gene matches: 6. The CDR3 DNA follows: TGTGCCAGCAGCTCGGGACTAGATGGGGAGCAGTTCTTC. Translating gives CASSSGLDGEQFF.

The CDR3 coding sequence is TGTGCCAGCATATCTAGCGGGAGGGGGAATGAGCAGTTCTTC. It translates to CASISSGRGNEQFF. V gene TRBV6-1 combines with J gene TRBJ2-1; 12 nucleotides agree with TRBD2. Trimming removed 7 bases from V and 7 bases from J; junction bases left unmatched: 5. Per germline, CDR1 MNHNS and CDR2 SASEGT. The CDR3 is made up of 14 amino acids.

In regard to this clonotype: A read error is likely, as this CDR3 ends without the conserved phenylalanine or tryptophan. No DNA is shown, since the ends of the CDR3 on it are uncertain; the CDR3 is the one TCRdb lists. This sequence joins TRBV12-3 or TRBV12-4 and TRBJ2-6; the table's TRBD1 call for D was not verified on the DNA. The CDR3 is 16 amino acids in total, end residues counted. The CDR3: CASTRGGVNSPLHFGN.

This sequence joins TRBV7-2 and TRBJ2-5; no firm D call. V was trimmed by 1 base and J by 11 bases, leaving 14 bases between them. The CDR3 loop spans 13 amino acids. Germline values: CDR1 SGHTA, CDR2 FQGNSA. CDR3 sequence (DNA): TGTGCCAGCAGCTTAGGGTCCTGGGTTGAGCAGTACTTC. Its translation: CASSLGSWVEQYF.

This clonotype was recorded only once. V is TRBV7-4 and J is TRBJ1-1; 9 positions match TRBD1. With 2 bases clipped from V and 1 base from J, the junction kept 8 bases outside the gene matches. Germline lookup yields CDR1 SGHVT and CDR2 SQSDAQ. The CDR3 runs 17 residues. CDR3 protein: CASSLPTGTGKNTEAFF. CDR3 nucleotide sequence: TGTGCCAGCAGCTTACCCACGGGGACAGGGAAGAACACTGAAGCTTTCTTT.

This clonotype was observed a handful of times. CDR3 region: CASVNLDRNTGELFF. Written as DNA, the CDR3 is TGCGCCAGCGTAAACCTGGACAGGAACACCGGGGAGCTGTTTTTT. The chain couples TRBV5-1 to TRBJ2-2; a possible D gene is TRBD1 (6 bases). Germline V gene data show CDR1 as SGHRS and CDR2 as YFSETQ. The CDR3 sequence is 15 residues long. V dropped 7 bases and J dropped 1 base, with 14 bases sitting between them.

In regard to this clonotype: Being one base from a much bigger clone, this may be a read error. V is TRBV11-1 and J is TRBJ2-1; 7 bases map to TRBD1. V trimming: 1 base; J trimming: 13 bases; junction bases outside the gene matches: 16. Germline V CDR1 and CDR2: SGHAT, FQDESV (reference sequence). The length of the CDR3 is 16 residues. The CDR3 DNA sequence: TGTGCCAGCAGCTTAGTGGGACAGAATCTCCAAGAGACCCAGTTCTTC. Its translation is CASSLVGQNLQETQFF.